These 9 T cell receptor beta chains originate from one sample sequenced in a study of cytomegalovirus exposure and HLA in healthy donors. PCR was performed using 60 Vbeta and 13 Jbeta primers. The assay was immunoSEQ multiplex PCR, and TCRdb's table has in-frame clones only and misses some. The repertoire holds 96,000 or so clones, with about 70% as singletons. Sample: PBMCs. The receptors were gathered from a woman in her seventies in good health and CMV-seropositive.

V is TRBV27 and J is TRBJ2-7, with 14 bases identical to TRBD2. Germline V CDR1 and CDR2: MNHEY, SMNVEV (reference sequence). The junction had 1 base not matched to a gene; V was cut back by 0 bases and J by 6 bases. The CDR3 is 15 amino acids. CDR3 sequence: CASSLSGLAGGEQYF. The CDR3 nucleotides read TGTGCCAGCAGTTTATCAGGACTAGCGGGAGGCGAGCAGTACTTC.

The chain employs TRBV13 and TRBJ1-1, with a weak D call TRBD1 (5 bases). CDR3 length equals 18 residues. The V end lost 0 bases, the J end lost 0 bases, and 17 bases lay between the germline ends. CDR1 and CDR2 (germline): PRHDT, FYEKMQ (reference sequence). The CDR3 DNA reads as TGTGCCAGCAGCTTAGGACCCTCAGGGAATCCCATGAACACTGAAGCTTTCTTT. This translates into CASSLGPSGNPMNTEAFF.

The V call is TRBV30, the J call TRBJ2-7; 10 nucleotides line up with TRBD2. V lost 3 bases and J lost 3; bases outside the gene matches: 8. This CDR3 is built from 15 residues. CDR1 GTSNPN and CDR2 SVGIG come from the germline V gene (reference sequence). The CDR3: CAWRGEREGHYEQYF. As DNA, the CDR3 is TGTGCCTGGAGAGGAGAGCGGGAGGGCCACTACGAGCAGTACTTC. Drawing the rest from reference TRBV30 and TRBJ2-7, the complete variable domain is SQTIHQWPATLVQPVGSPLSLECTVEGTSNPNLYWYRQAAGRGLQLLFYSVGIGQISSEVPQNLSASRPQDRQFILSSKKLLLSDSGFYLCAWRGEREGHYEQYFGPGTRLTVT.

The chain recombines TRBV5-6 with TRBJ2-7; weak D call: TRBD2 (6 bases). CDR3 length equals 13 residues. The germline V gene encodes CDR1 SGHDT and CDR2 YYEEEE. V lost 1 base and J 3 bases, leaving 8 bases between the germline ends. CDR3 region: CASSLWGGYEQYF. DNA of the CDR3: TGTGCCAGCAGCTTGTGGGGAGGCTACGAGCAGTACTTC.

V and J are TRBV28 and TRBJ1-2; D is unresolved. Germline V lookup: CDR1 MDHEN, CDR2 SYDVKM. This CDR3 region has 11 residues. Trimming cost V 2 bases and J 8 bases, with 6 bases left between them. The CDR3 loop reads CASSLEVGYTF. CDR3 DNA sequence: TGTGCCAGCAGTTTAGAGGTGGGCTACACCTTC.

The chain combines TRBV7-3 with TRBJ2-1; 14 bases are a match to TRBD2. This CDR3 spans 16 amino acids. The V gene end was trimmed by 4 bases and the J gene end by 7 bases; junction bases not matched to a gene: 6. Germline loops: CDR1 SGHTA, CDR2 FQGTGA. CDR3 nucleotides: TGTGCCAGCAGCTCAAGGACTAGCGGGAGGATTAATGAGCAGTTCTTC. It encodes CASSSRTSGRINEQFF.

This clone was counted only a few times. The CDR3 spells CASSLMAGTQPQHF. In DNA, the CDR3 is TGTGCCAGCAGTTTAATGGCAGGAACTCAGCCCCAGCATTTT. V usage is TRBV28 and J usage is TRBJ1-5, with no clear D. V shed 2 bases and J shed 6 bases, with 11 bases lying between them. Germline V gene data show CDR1 as MDHEN and CDR2 as SYDVKM. The CDR3 extends over 14 amino acids.

This chain connects TRBV29-1 to TRBJ1-3, with D unresolved. Germline loops: CDR1 SQVTM, CDR2 ANQGSEA. Trimming cost V 2 bases and J 0 bases, with 11 bases left between them. The CDR3 runs to 15 residues. The CDR3 nucleotides read TGCAGCGTTGAAACGGCAGGCCGCTCTGGAAACACCATATATTTT. Protein: CSVETAGRSGNTIYF.

The chain employs TRBV2 and TRBJ2-5; possible D gene TRBD1, 6 bases. Germline CDR1 reads SNHLY; CDR2 reads FYNNEI. This CDR3 region has 13 residues. V was clipped by 6 bases and J by 9 bases, with 17 bases between them. In nucleotides, the CDR3 is TGTGCCAGCAGGGATGACAGGCAATGGGCCCAGTACTTC. This gives the protein CASRDDRQWAQYF.